The 9 T cell receptor beta chains below were found in one sample sequenced in a study of blood T cell repertoires in COVID-19. Only in-frame clones appear in the TCRdb table, and some are missing; sequencing was by immunoSEQ multiplex PCR. The sample carries about 280,000 clones, 86% recorded once. Material: peripheral blood. These receptors were taken from a woman in her thirties with active or convalescent COVID-19.

This clone has only one observation. This chain links TRBV7-3 with TRBJ2-2; D is unclear. CDR1 is SGHTA and CDR2 is FQGTGA in the germline V gene. The CDR3 runs 14 residues. V was trimmed by 3 bases and J by 2 bases, leaving 7 bases between them. The CDR3, as DNA: TGTGCCAGCAGCTTGAACTCCAACACCGGGGAGCTGTTTTTT. It is translated as CASSLNSNTGELFF.

The chain couples TRBV7-2 to TRBJ1-6; D not certain. The length of the CDR3 is 16 residues. Germline V gives CDR1 SGHTA, CDR2 FQGNSA. The V end was cut by 2 bases, the J end by 5 bases, with 13 bases between. CDR3 amino acids: CASSLLFRVDNSPLHF. In DNA form, the CDR3 reads TGTGCCAGCAGCTTATTGTTCCGGGTGGATAATTCACCCCTCCACTTT.

A word on this clone: Other DNA sequences within the sample encode an identical CDR3. The chain employs TRBV6-2 or TRBV6-3 and TRBJ1-1; no reliable D call. The CDR3 has 13 residues. CDR1 and CDR2 (germline): MNHEY, SVGEGT. Trimming pared 2 bases from V and 0 bases from J, leaving 4 bases between. CDR3 residues: CASSYTVNTEAFF. CDR3 sequence (DNA): TGTGCCAGCAGTTACACGGTGAACACTGAAGCTTTCTTT.

This chain connects TRBV7-2 to TRBJ1-2; D might be TRBD1 (6 bases). This CDR3 contains 14 residues. The V gene's germline CDR1 is SGHTA and CDR2 FQGNSA. With 0 bases removed from V and 8 bases from J, the gap between germline ends came to 13 bases. The CDR3 sequence: CASSLAERGGGYTF. The CDR3 coding sequence is TGTGCCAGCAGCTTAGCGGAGCGGGGGGGCGGCTACACCTTC.

This rearrangement joins TRBV27 to TRBJ1-2; 8 bases are a match to TRBD1. CDR3 length: 13 amino acids. Trimming cost V 7 bases and J 6 bases; bases outside gene matches: 7. The germline V gene has CDR1 MNHEY and CDR2 SMNVEV (reference sequence). The CDR3 loop is CASKNRGKDGYTF. The CDR3 DNA reads as TGTGCCAGCAAAAACAGGGGGAAGGATGGCTACACCTTC.

This clone is a singleton in its sample. The V call is TRBV24-1, the J call TRBJ2-1; D is ambiguous. Germline-derived CDR1 and CDR2 are KGHDR and SFDVKD. V shed 2 bases and J shed 1 base, with 8 bases lying between them. CDR3 length equals 15 residues. The CDR3 bases are TGTGCCACCAGTGATTCTGAGGATTCCTACAATGAGCAGTTCTTC. Translated, it gives CATSDSEDSYNEQFF.

This chain links TRBV27 with TRBJ2-5, with 7 bases lining up with TRBD2. CDR1 MNHEY and CDR2 SMNVEV come from the germline V gene (reference sequence). Trimming took 3 bases from V and 2 from J; bases not matched to a gene: 6. This CDR3 has 15 amino acids. The CDR3: CASSFQRGRQETQYF. The CDR3 DNA reads as TGTGCCAGCAGTTTCCAGCGGGGCCGACAAGAGACCCAGTACTTC.

This clone was recorded a few times. The chain carries TRBV10-3 and TRBJ2-7, with a weak D call TRBD1 (5 bases). CDR1 ENHRY and CDR2 SYGVKD come from the germline V gene. The V end was cut by 0 bases, the J end by 0 bases, with 9 bases between. The CDR3 extends over 15 amino acids. CDR3 DNA sequence: TGTGCCATCAGTGAGTCGGACAATTTCTCCTACGAGCAGTACTTC. Residues: CAISESDNFSYEQYF.

The chain is built from TRBV9 and TRBJ2-3; TRBD1 matches at 7 bases. The J segment lost 4 bases and the V segment lost 6 bases, leaving 11 bases of the junction unmatched. From germline, CDR1 is SGDLS and CDR2 YYNGEE. This CDR3 contains 15 residues. CDR3 sequence reads: CASNPRGYSADTQYF. For the CDR3, the DNA is TGTGCCAGCAACCCCAGGGGGTACTCGGCAGATACGCAGTATTTT.